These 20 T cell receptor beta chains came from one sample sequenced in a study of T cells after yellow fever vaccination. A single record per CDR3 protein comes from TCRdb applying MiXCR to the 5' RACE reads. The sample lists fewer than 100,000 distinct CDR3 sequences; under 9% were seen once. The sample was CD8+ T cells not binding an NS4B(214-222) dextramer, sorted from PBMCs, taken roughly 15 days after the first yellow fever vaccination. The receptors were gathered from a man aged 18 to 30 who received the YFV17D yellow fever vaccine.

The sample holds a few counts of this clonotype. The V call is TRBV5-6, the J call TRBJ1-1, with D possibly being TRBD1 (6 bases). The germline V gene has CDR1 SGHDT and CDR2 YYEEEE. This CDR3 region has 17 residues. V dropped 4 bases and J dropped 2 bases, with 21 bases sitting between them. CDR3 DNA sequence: TGTGCCAGCAGCGGGGTGGGGACACGGGGCGCTAACACTGAAGCTTTCTTT. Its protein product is CASSGVGTRGANTEAFF.

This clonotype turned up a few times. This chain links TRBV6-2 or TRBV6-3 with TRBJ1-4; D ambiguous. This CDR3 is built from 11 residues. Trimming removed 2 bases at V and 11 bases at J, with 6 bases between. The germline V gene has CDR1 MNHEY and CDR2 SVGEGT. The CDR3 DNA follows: TGTGCCAGCAGTTACCTGGGGAAACTGTTTTTT. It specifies CASSYLGKLFF.

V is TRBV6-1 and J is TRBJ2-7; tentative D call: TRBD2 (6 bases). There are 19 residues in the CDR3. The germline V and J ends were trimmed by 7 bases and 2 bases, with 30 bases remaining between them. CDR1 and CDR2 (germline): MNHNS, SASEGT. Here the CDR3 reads CASTPGLRGPESRPYEQYF. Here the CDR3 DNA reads TGTGCCAGCACCCCGGGACTCCGAGGGCCCGAATCCCGCCCCTACGAGCAGTACTTC.

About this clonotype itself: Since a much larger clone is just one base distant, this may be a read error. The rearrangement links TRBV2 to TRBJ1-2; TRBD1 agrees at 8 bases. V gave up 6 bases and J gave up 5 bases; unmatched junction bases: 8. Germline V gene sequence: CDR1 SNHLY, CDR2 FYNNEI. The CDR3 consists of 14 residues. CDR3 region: CASSQGQARYGYTF. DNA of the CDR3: TGTGCCAGCAGCCAGGGACAGGCAAGATATGGCTACACCTTC.

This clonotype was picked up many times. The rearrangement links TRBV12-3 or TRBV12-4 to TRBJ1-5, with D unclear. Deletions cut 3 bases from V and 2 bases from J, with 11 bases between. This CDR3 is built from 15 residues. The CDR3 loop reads CASSFPPDGNQPQHF. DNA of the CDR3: TGTGCCAGCAGTTTCCCCCCCGACGGCAATCAGCCCCAGCATTTT.

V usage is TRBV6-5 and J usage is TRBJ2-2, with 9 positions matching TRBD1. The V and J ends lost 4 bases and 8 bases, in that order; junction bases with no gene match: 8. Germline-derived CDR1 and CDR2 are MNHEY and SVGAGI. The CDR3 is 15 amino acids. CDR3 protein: CASSCGTGKLGELFF. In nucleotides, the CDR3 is TGTGCCAGCAGTTGCGGGACAGGGAAACTGGGGGAGCTGTTTTTT.

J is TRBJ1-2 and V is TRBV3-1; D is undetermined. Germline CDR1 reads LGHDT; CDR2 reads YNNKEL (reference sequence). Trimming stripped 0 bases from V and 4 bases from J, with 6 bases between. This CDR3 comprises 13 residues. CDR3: CASSQDAGYGYTF. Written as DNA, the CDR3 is TGTGCCAGCAGCCAAGATGCGGGCTATGGCTACACCTTC.

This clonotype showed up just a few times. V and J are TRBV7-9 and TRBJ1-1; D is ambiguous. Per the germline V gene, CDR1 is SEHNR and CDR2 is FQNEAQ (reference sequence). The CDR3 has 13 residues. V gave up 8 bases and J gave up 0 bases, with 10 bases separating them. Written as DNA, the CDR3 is TGTGCCAGCGTCCCCAGGCTGAACACTGAAGCTTTCTTT. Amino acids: CASVPRLNTEAFF.

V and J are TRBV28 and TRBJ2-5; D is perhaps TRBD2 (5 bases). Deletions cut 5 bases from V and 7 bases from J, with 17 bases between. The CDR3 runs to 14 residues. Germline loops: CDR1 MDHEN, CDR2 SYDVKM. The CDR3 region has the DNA TGTGCCAGCAGTCCTGGACTGGGCCGAACGACCCAGTACTTC. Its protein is CASSPGLGRTTQYF.

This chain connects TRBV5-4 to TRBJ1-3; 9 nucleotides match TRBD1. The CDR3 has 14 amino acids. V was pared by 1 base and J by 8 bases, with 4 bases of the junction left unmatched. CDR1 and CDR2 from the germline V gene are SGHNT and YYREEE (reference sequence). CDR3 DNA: TGTGCCAGCAGCTTGCGGGACAGGGCAGACACCATATATTTT. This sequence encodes CASSLRDRADTIYF.

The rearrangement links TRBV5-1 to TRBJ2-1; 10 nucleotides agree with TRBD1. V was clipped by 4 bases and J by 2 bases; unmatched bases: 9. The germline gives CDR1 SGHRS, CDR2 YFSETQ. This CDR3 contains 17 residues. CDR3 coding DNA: TGCGCCAGCAGCGTAGGGACCGGGACAGGGGCCTACAATGAGCAGTTCTTC. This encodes CASSVGTGTGAYNEQFF.

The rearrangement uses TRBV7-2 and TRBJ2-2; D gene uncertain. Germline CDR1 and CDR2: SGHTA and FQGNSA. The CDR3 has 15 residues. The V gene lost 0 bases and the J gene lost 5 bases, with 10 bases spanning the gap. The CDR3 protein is CASSLASGWTGELFF. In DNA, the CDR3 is TGTGCCAGCAGCTTAGCGTCTGGGTGGACCGGGGAGCTGTTTTTT.

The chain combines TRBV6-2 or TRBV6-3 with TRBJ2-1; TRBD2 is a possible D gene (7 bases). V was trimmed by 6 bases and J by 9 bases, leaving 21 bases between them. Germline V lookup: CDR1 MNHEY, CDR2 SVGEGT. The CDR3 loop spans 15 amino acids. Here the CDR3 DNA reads TGTGCCAGCAGACCTACACTGGGGGGGGCCGGTGAGCAGTTCTTC. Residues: CASRPTLGGAGEQFF.

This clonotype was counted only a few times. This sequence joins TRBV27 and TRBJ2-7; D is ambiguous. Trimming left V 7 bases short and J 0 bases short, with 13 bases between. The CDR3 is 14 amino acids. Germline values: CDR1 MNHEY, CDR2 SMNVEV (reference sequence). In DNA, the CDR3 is TGTGCCAGCACCAGTTTGGGAAGCTCCTACGAGCAGTACTTC. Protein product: CASTSLGSSYEQYF.

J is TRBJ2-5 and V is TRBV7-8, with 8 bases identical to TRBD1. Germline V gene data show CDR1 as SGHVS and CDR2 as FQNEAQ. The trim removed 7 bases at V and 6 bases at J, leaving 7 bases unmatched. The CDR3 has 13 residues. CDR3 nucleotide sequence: TGTGCCAGCAATTCAGGGGGCGCACAGACCCAGTACTTC. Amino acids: CASNSGGAQTQYF. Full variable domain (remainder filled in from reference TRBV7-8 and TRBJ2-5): GAGVSQSPRYKVAKRGQDVALRCDPISGHVSLFWYQQALGQGPEFLTYFQNEAQLDKSGLPSDRFFAERPEGSVSTLKIQRTQQEDSAVYLCASNSGGAQTQYFGPGTRLLVL.

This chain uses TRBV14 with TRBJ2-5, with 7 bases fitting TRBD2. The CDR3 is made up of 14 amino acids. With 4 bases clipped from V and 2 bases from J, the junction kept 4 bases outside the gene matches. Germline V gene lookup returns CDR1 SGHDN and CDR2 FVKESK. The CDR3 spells CASSPGLEQETQYF. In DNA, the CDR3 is TGTGCCAGCAGCCCCGGACTAGAGCAAGAGACCCAGTACTTC.

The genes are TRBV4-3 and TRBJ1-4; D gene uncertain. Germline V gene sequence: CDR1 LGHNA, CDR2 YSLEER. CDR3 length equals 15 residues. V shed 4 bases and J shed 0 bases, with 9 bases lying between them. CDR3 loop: CASSLDRSTNEKLFF. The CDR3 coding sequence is TGCGCCAGCAGCCTGGACCGCTCAACTAATGAAAAACTGTTTTTT.

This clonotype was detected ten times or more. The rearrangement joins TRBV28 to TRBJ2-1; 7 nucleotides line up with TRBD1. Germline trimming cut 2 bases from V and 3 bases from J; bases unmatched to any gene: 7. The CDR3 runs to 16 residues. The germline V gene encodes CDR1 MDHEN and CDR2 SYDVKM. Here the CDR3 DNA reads TGTGCCAGCAGTTTAGTCGGGACAGAAGGCTACAATGAGCAGTTCTTC. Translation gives CASSLVGTEGYNEQFF.

CDR3 residues: CASSQEQGISNQPQHF. The CDR3, as DNA: TGTGCCAGCAGCCAAGAACAGGGGATTAGCAATCAGCCCCAGCATTTT. The chain is built from TRBV4-2 and TRBJ1-5; 7 nucleotides match TRBD1. The germline CDR1 and CDR2 sequences are LGHNA and YNFKEQ. The CDR3 runs 16 residues. V gave up 0 bases and J gave up 0 bases; unmatched junction bases: 2.

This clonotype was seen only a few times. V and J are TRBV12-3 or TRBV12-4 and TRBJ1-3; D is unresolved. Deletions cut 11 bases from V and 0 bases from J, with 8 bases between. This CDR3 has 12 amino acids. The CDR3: CAGVSSGNTIYF. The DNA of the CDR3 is TGTGCCGGTGTAAGCTCTGGAAACACCATATATTTT.